The 13 T cell receptor beta chains below all came from one sample that was sequenced in a study of T cells after yellow fever vaccination. TCRdb independently ran MiXCR on the 5' RACE reads; one entry per CDR3 protein. The sample lists about 260,000 distinct CDR3 sequences; roughly 5% were seen once. Sequenced here: CD4+ T cells sorted from PBMCs, sampled on the day of the yellow fever booster vaccination. The receptors originated from a man aged 18-30 years who received the YFV17D yellow fever vaccine.

This clonotype appeared a few times. The V call is TRBV7-6, the J call TRBJ2-1; 10 positions match TRBD2. Germline CDR1 is SGHVS and CDR2 is FNYEAQ. The CDR3 length is 15 residues. V shed 5 bases and J 7 bases; nucleotides not matched to a gene: 8. CDR3 DNA sequence: TGTGCCAGCAGCCTCAGCGGGGGGGCGAGTAATGAGCAGTTCTTC. As protein: CASSLSGGASNEQFF.

This clonotype was recorded at least ten times. This chain joins TRBV25-1 and TRBJ1-2, with 7 bases identical to TRBD1. The V gene end was trimmed by 4 bases and the J gene end by 8 bases; junction bases not matched to a gene: 10. The length of the CDR3 is 14 residues. Germline CDR1 reads MGHDK; CDR2 reads SYGVNS. The DNA of the CDR3 is TGTGCCAGCAGTGGCGCGGGACAGCCCAGGGGCTACACCTTC. Protein sequence: CASSGAGQPRGYTF.

This clonotype was seen only a few times. V and J are TRBV10-3 and TRBJ2-2; D gene uncertain. Trimming removed 7 bases from V and 6 bases from J, with 9 bases in between. This CDR3 comprises 12 residues. Germline values: CDR1 ENHRY, CDR2 SYGVKD. The CDR3 protein is CAIISNPGELFF. In nucleotides, the CDR3 is TGTGCCATCATAAGTAACCCCGGGGAGCTGTTTTTT.

J is TRBJ1-1 and V is TRBV3-1; TRBD1 is a possible D gene (5 bases). Germline V CDR1 and CDR2: LGHDT, YNNKEL (reference sequence). The length of the CDR3 is 14 residues. The ends were cut back, 6 bases at V and 3 bases at J, with 14 bases in the middle. CDR3 protein: CASRLTESYTEAFF. The CDR3 DNA reads as TGTGCCAGCAGGCTGACAGAATCGTACACTGAAGCTTTCTTT.

This chain joins TRBV4-3 and TRBJ1-1; D gene unclear. The V gene's germline CDR1 is LGHNA and CDR2 YSLEER. The V end lost 3 bases, the J end lost 3 bases, and 8 bases lay between the germline ends. The CDR3 extends over 13 amino acids. CDR3 DNA sequence: TGCGCCAGCAGCCAGGAACAGTACACTGAAGCTTTCTTT. This codes for CASSQEQYTEAFF.

V gene TRBV7-2 combines with J gene TRBJ2-5; the D gene could be TRBD1 or TRBD2 (5 bases each). Germline values: CDR1 SGHTA, CDR2 FQGNSA. This CDR3 is 14 amino acids long. V shed 1 base and J shed 6 bases, with 12 bases lying between them. Written as DNA, the CDR3 is TGTGCCAGCAGCTTAGGGAACGAGGGGCAGACCCAGTACTTC. This codes for CASSLGNEGQTQYF.

The chain is built from TRBV6-5 and TRBJ2-5; D is unclear. This CDR3 has 15 residues. V was cut by 2 bases and J by 4 bases, with 14 bases left in between. The germline V gene encodes CDR1 MNHEY and CDR2 SVGAGI. In DNA, the CDR3 is TGTGCCAGCAGTTACGGCTGGGCCACTATAGAGACCCAGTACTTC. This gives the protein CASSYGWATIETQYF.

This clonotype occurred many times. V and J are TRBV5-6 and TRBJ1-2; possibly TRBD1 for D (6 bases). From germline, CDR1 is SGHDT and CDR2 YYEEEE. The CDR3 covers 14 residues. Trimming stripped 0 bases from V and 2 bases from J, with 8 bases between. The CDR3 loop reads CASSLVQGNYGYTF. The CDR3 coding sequence is TGTGCCAGCAGCTTGGTCCAGGGGAACTATGGCTACACCTTC.

This clonotype was found a few times. The rearrangement joins TRBV6-5 to TRBJ1-3; D not resolved. V was pared by 2 bases and J by 0 bases, with 8 bases between. Germline assignment: CDR1 MNHEY and CDR2 SVGAGI. The CDR3 is made up of 15 amino acids. The CDR3 nucleotides are TGTGCCAGCAGTTACGGGCGGAACTCTGGAAACACCATATATTTT. It is translated as CASSYGRNSGNTIYF.

This clonotype has just a few counts. The rearrangement uses TRBV18 and TRBJ1-2; no clear D gene. CDR1 and CDR2 from the germline V gene are KGHSH and LQKENI. V was shortened by 3 bases and J by 6 bases, with 11 bases between the two germline ends. The CDR3 length is 13 residues. The CDR3 is CASSPGPGDGYTF. Here the CDR3 DNA reads TGTGCCAGCTCACCGGGTCCTGGGGATGGCTACACCTTC.

This clonotype appeared a few times. The V gene is TRBV12-3 or TRBV12-4, the J gene TRBJ2-2; D may be TRBD1 or TRBD2 (6 bases each). The CDR3 extends over 14 amino acids. V lost 3 bases and J 5 bases, leaving 10 bases between the germline ends. CDR3 coding DNA: TGTGCCAGCAGTTTCCGGGGGCCGACCGGGGAGCTGTTTTTT. Protein: CASSFRGPTGELFF.

This clonotype was observed many times. The chain carries TRBV18 and TRBJ1-4; 9 bases align to TRBD1. Germline-derived CDR1 and CDR2 are KGHSH and LQKENI. Losses at the gene ends were 5 bases for V and 6 bases for J; bases not matched to a gene: 4. This CDR3 spans 14 amino acids. The CDR3 nucleotides are TGTGCCAGCTCAGTCCGGGACAGGGATGAAAAACTGTTTTTT. Translation: CASSVRDRDEKLFF.

This chain links TRBV7-2 with TRBJ1-5; D call uncertain. Germline assignment: CDR1 SGHTA and CDR2 FQGNSA. Trimming stripped 0 bases from V and 5 bases from J, with 8 bases between. The CDR3 sequence is 14 residues long. CDR3 loop: CASSLAPGDQPQHF. CDR3 nucleotides: TGTGCCAGCAGCTTAGCCCCAGGTGATCAGCCCCAGCATTTT.